These 5 T cell receptor beta chains were sequenced from one sample in a study of blood T cell repertoires in COVID-19. TCRdb keeps only in-frame clones here, not all; method: immunoSEQ multiplex PCR. Among about 62,000 clones listed, roughly 89% were seen once. Sequences were obtained from peripheral blood. Receptors originate from a woman older than 75 with acute or convalescent COVID-19.

The chain is built from TRBV5-1 and TRBJ2-7; the match to TRBD1 covers 9 bases. V lost 4 bases, J lost 0 bases, and 5 bases stayed unmatched. This CDR3 has 15 residues. Per the germline V gene, CDR1 is SGHRS and CDR2 is YFSETQ. CDR3 amino acids: CASSPGQGDSYEQYF. Here the CDR3 DNA reads TGCGCCAGCAGCCCGGGACAGGGAGACTCCTACGAGCAGTACTTC. The full variable domain, rest sourced from reference TRBV5-1 and TRBJ2-7, is KAGVTQTPRYLIKTRGQQVTLSCSPISGHRSVSWYQQTPGQGLQFLFEYFSETQRNKGNFPGRFSGRQFSNSRSEMNVSTLELGDSALYLCASSPGQGDSYEQYFGPGTRLTVT.

The chain combines TRBV9 with TRBJ2-2; 13 positions match TRBD2. V lost 3 bases and J lost 3; bases outside the gene matches: 8. Germline-derived CDR1 and CDR2 are SGDLS and YYNGEE. This CDR3 is 18 amino acids long. The CDR3 protein is CASSARTSGSGDTGELFF. CDR3 coding DNA: TGTGCCAGCAGCGCCCGGACTAGCGGGAGTGGGGACACCGGGGAGCTGTTTTTT.

The CDR3 sequence is CASSRVRSGIGNTIYF. The CDR3 coding sequence is TGTGCCAGCAGCCGCGTAAGGTCGGGTATTGGAAACACCATATATTTT. The chain links TRBV7-9 to TRBJ1-3; no clear D gene. The germline V gene has CDR1 SEHNR and CDR2 FQNEAQ (reference sequence). The length of the CDR3 is 16 residues. Trimming left V 5 bases short and J 3 bases short, with 17 bases between.

V gene TRBV30 combines with J gene TRBJ1-5, with D possibly being TRBD1 (5 bases). V was clipped by 3 bases and J by 0 bases, with 9 bases between them. The CDR3 extends over 14 amino acids. CDR1 and CDR2 (germline): GTSNPN, SVGIG (reference sequence). CDR3 coding DNA: TGTGCCTGGAGCTCGACAGATAGCAATCAGCCCCAGCATTTT. As protein: CAWSSTDSNQPQHF. Filled out from reference TRBV30 and TRBJ1-5, the complete variable domain reads SQTIHQWPATLVQPVGSPLSLECTVEGTSNPNLYWYRQAAGRGLQLLFYSVGIGQISSEVPQNLSASRPQDRQFILSSKKLLLSDSGFYLCAWSSTDSNQPQHFGDGTRLSIL.

V and J are TRBV7-2 and TRBJ1-2; TRBD1 matches at 8 bases. Germline CDR1 reads SGHTA; CDR2 reads FQGNSA. The ends lost 1 base at V and 8 bases at J; junction bases unmatched: 3. The CDR3 length is 13 residues. CDR3 DNA sequence: TGTGCCAGCAGCTTAGGGACAGGGCGCGGCTACACCTTC. Its protein product is CASSLGTGRGYTF.